This TCR beta chain derives from a study of blood T cell repertoires in COVID-19. Study at large: COVID-19 samples collected from the United States, Italy and Spain covered acute and convalescent phases. PBMCs, B-cell-depleted T cells, or T cells provided the cDNA or gDNA that made up the material.

Authors' processing steps: Nucleated cell counts were estimated from reference gene primer amplification. Profiled with immunoSEQ multiplex PCR; TCRdb holds only in-frame clones, not every one. V, J and clone size reflect that table, while D and trimming were determined from the DNA. Among roughly 80,000 clones listed, around 86% were seen once. The source is a human donor in a cohort sampled during active COVID-19. Sequencing used peripheral blood.

CDR3 sequence (DNA): TGTGCCAGTAGTATGGGGGGGGACTACAATGAGCAGTTCTTC. Its translation is CASSMGGDYNEQFF. The gene calls are TRBV19 and TRBJ2-1; 7 bases line up with TRBD2. The CDR3 sequence is 14 residues long. Germline trimming cut 3 bases from V and 3 bases from J; bases unmatched to any gene: 2. Germline assignment: CDR1 LNHDA and CDR2 SQIVND (reference sequence). Based on the CDR3 plus reference TRBV19 and TRBJ2-1, the full variable domain is DGGITQSPKYLFRKEGQNVTLSCEQNLNHDAMYWYRQDPGQGLRLIYYSQIVNDFQKGDIAEGYSVSREKKESFPLTVTSAQKNPTAFYLCASSMGGDYNEQFFGPGTRLTVL.